A single sample is the source of the 5 T cell receptor beta chains below, sequenced in a study of ipilimumab plus nivolumab after autologous stem cell transplantation. Sequencing used immunoSEQ multiplex PCR; TCRdb keeps in-frame clones, though not all of them. The repertoire holds 10,000 to 15,000 clones, roughly three quarters seen once, with roughly 30% in the top ten. Here the sequenced sample was PBMCs, taken in a trial of ipilimumab plus nivolumab as post-transplant consolidation. The receptor source for this set is a male donor with diffuse large B-cell lymphoma.

The V and J genes are TRBV5-5 and TRBJ2-1; 12 bases are a match to TRBD1. The CDR3 length is 14 residues. Per germline, CDR1 SGHKS and CDR2 YYEKEE (reference sequence). The trim removed 6 bases at V and 5 bases at J, leaving 3 bases unmatched. The CDR3 nucleotides read TGTGCCAGCATCGGGACAGGGGGCCACAATGAGCAGTTCTTC. Its protein product is CASIGTGGHNEQFF.

The chain uses TRBV7-9 and TRBJ2-7, with D possibly TRBD2 on 5 matching bases. The CDR3 runs 13 residues. The ends were cut back, 4 bases at V and 1 base at J, with 8 bases in the middle. Per the germline V gene, CDR1 is SEHNR and CDR2 is FQNEAQ (reference sequence). CDR3 coding DNA: TGTGCCAGCAGCTGGACTGTGTCCTACGAGCAGTACTTC. It specifies CASSWTVSYEQYF.

The rearrangement uses TRBV7-2 and TRBJ1-1, with TRBD1 identical over 7 bases. V shed 8 bases and J 3 bases; nucleotides not matched to a gene: 15. Germline V gene sequence: CDR1 SGHTA, CDR2 FQGNSA. This CDR3 is 16 amino acids long. The CDR3 DNA reads TGTGCCAGCTCCTGGAGGCAGGGGGTAGTCGACACTGAAGCTTTCTTT. Its protein product is CASSWRQGVVDTEAFF.

This chain connects TRBV7-8 to TRBJ2-2; 7 bases are shared with TRBD1. J was trimmed by 7 bases and V by 5 bases; bases with no gene match: 19. The CDR3 extends over 18 amino acids. In germline, CDR1 is SGHVS, CDR2 FQNEAQ. In DNA form, the CDR3 reads TGTGCCAGCAGCCCCACCGGTCGACAGGGTCAATCGTACGGGGAGCTGTTTTTT. Protein: CASSPTGRQGQSYGELFF.

The chain is built from TRBV4-3 and TRBJ1-1; D not resolved. Germline CDR1 LGHNA, CDR2 YSLEER. Trimming left V 1 base short and J 8 bases short, with 5 bases between. This CDR3 comprises 11 residues. This CDR3 is CASSQGGEAFF. CDR3 DNA sequence: TGCGCCAGCAGCCAAGGCGGCGAAGCTTTCTTT.